The 31 T cell receptor beta chains below come from one sample, sequenced in a study of blood T cell repertoires in COVID-19. Repertoires were generated with immunoSEQ multiplex PCR, while TCRdb's copy carries only in-frame clones and drops some. The table includes 200,000 to 250,000 clones, about 86% detected once. The material sequenced was PBMCs or T cells enriched from blood (not recorded which). These receptors were taken from a woman between 40 and 50 years old with acute COVID-19.

The chain links TRBV7-2 to TRBJ1-5; D is perhaps TRBD1 (5 bases). The CDR3 sequence is 15 residues long. CDR1 and CDR2 (germline): SGHTA, FQGNSA. The V end lost 5 bases, the J end lost 3 bases, and 14 bases lay between the germline ends. CDR3 protein: CASSPRRGDNQPQHF. CDR3 sequence (DNA): TGTGCCAGCAGCCCCCGGAGGGGCGACAATCAGCCCCAGCATTTT.

The CDR3 nucleotides are TGTGCCAGCTCACTAGCTCAAAGGAACACTGAAGCTTTCTTT. Residues: CASSLAQRNTEAFF. The V gene is TRBV18, the J gene TRBJ1-1; D remains unclear. Trimming stripped 4 bases from V and 1 base from J, with 10 bases between. The CDR3 sequence is 14 residues long. Germline V CDR1 and CDR2: KGHSH, LQKENI.

The rearrangement joins TRBV25-1 to TRBJ2-1; 7 nucleotides align to TRBD2. Trimming removed 5 bases from V and 12 bases from J; junction bases left unmatched: 13. CDR1 is MGHDK and CDR2 is SYGVNS in the germline V gene. The CDR3 spans 14 residues. The CDR3 region is CASSKGLSDPGQFF. DNA of the CDR3: TGTGCCAGCAGTAAGGGACTATCCGACCCAGGGCAGTTCTTC.

The rearrangement links TRBV4-1 to TRBJ2-3; 10 positions agree with TRBD2. The CDR3 runs to 17 residues. Losses at the gene ends were 0 bases for V and 5 bases for J; bases not matched to a gene: 8. Looked up from germline, CDR1 is MGHRA and CDR2 is YSYEKL. CDR3 loop: CASSQEASGGPQDTQYF. The CDR3 region has the DNA TGCGCCAGCAGCCAAGAAGCTAGCGGGGGTCCTCAAGATACGCAGTATTTT.

The chain has TRBV3-1 (or the pseudogene TRBV3-2) and TRBJ2-2, with D tentatively TRBD2 (6 bases). The CDR3 has 13 residues. Germline V gene sequence: CDR1 LGHDT, CDR2 YNNKEL (reference sequence). Trimming pared 1 base from V and 13 bases from J, leaving 13 bases between. CDR3: CASSQVGRGGLFF. CDR3 DNA: TGTGCCAGCAGCCAAGTGGGGCGGGGAGGGCTGTTTTTT.

This clone was observed once. The V gene is TRBV5-1, the J gene TRBJ2-7; 13 bases line up with TRBD2. CDR3 length: 15 residues. Per germline, CDR1 SGHRS and CDR2 YFSETQ. V trimming: 4 bases; J trimming: 6 bases; junction bases outside the gene matches: 7. This CDR3 reads CASSRGLAGAGEQYF. The CDR3 coding sequence is TGCGCCAGCAGCCGCGGACTAGCGGGAGCGGGCGAGCAGTACTTC.

The table lists this clone with a few counts. V and J are TRBV14 and TRBJ1-2, with D unresolved. This CDR3 is built from 14 residues. V was clipped by 0 bases and J by 4 bases, with 9 bases between them. Germline CDR1 and CDR2: SGHDN and FVKESK. CDR3 amino acids: CASSQDLTGYGYTF. The CDR3 nucleotides are TGTGCCAGCAGCCAAGATCTTACGGGCTATGGCTACACCTTC.

The V and J genes are TRBV27 and TRBJ1-2; 9 positions agree with TRBD1. V dropped 6 bases and J dropped 4; count of bases not matched to a gene: 9. The CDR3 is made up of 15 amino acids. CDR1 MNHEY and CDR2 SMNVEV come from the germline V gene (reference sequence). The CDR3 is CASSPGVGQGYGYTF. The CDR3 coding sequence is TGTGCCAGCAGCCCAGGCGTGGGACAGGGCTATGGCTACACCTTC.

The genes are TRBV6-5 and TRBJ2-2; D is unresolved. The CDR3 totals 14 residues. Germline assignment: CDR1 MNHEY and CDR2 SVGAGI. V lost 4 bases, J lost 1 base, and 7 bases lay in between. The CDR3 spells CASSFVRNTGELFF. CDR3 DNA sequence: TGTGCCAGCAGTTTCGTGAGGAACACCGGGGAGCTGTTTTTT.

The chain links TRBV7-6 to TRBJ2-1; 11 bases map to TRBD2. In germline, CDR1 is SGHVS, CDR2 FNYEAQ. The CDR3 has 21 residues. The V segment lost 1 base and the J segment 0 bases; nucleotides outside the gene matches: 14. The CDR3 loop is CASSLELRLAGRVSSYNEQFF. In DNA form, the CDR3 reads TGTGCCAGCAGCTTAGAGCTTCGACTAGCGGGGAGGGTAAGCTCCTACAATGAGCAGTTCTTC.

This clone was seen just once. The V call is TRBV7-6, the J call TRBJ1-5, with TRBD1 matching over 9 bases. CDR1 SGHVS and CDR2 FNYEAQ come from the germline V gene. This CDR3 region has 15 residues. V trimming: 3 bases; J trimming: 4 bases; junction bases outside the gene matches: 4. CDR3 region: CASSLGTGLNQPQHF. CDR3 coding DNA: TGTGCCAGCAGCTTGGGGACAGGGCTAAATCAGCCCCAGCATTTT.

The rearrangement links TRBV19 to TRBJ1-5, with D perhaps matching TRBD1 (6 bases). V lost 2 bases, J lost 4 bases, and 12 bases lay in between. The CDR3 contains 15 residues. Per the germline V gene, CDR1 is LNHDA and CDR2 is SQIVND (reference sequence). CDR3 bases: TGTGCCAGTAGTATAAGGACAGCGCCTAATCAGCCCCAGCATTTT. Protein: CASSIRTAPNQPQHF.

The CDR3 spells CASSRQGSHNEQFF. CDR3 bases: TGTGCCAGCAGCCGACAGGGGTCCCACAATGAGCAGTTCTTC. The chain uses TRBV7-9 and TRBJ2-1; 8 bases line up with TRBD1. Germline CDR1 is SEHNR and CDR2 is FQNEAQ (reference sequence). CDR3 size: 14 residues. Trimming at V came to 5 bases and at J to 5 bases, leaving 5 bases not matched to a gene.

The V call is TRBV11-2, the J call TRBJ2-5, with 7 positions matching TRBD1. The germline gives CDR1 SGHAT, CDR2 FQNNGV. The CDR3 sequence is 14 residues long. After removal of 6 bases from V and 4 bases from J, the junction contained 8 bases not matched to a gene. CDR3 DNA sequence: TGTGCCAGCAGTAAGACAGGGCCGGGAGAGACCCAGTACTTC. Translating it yields CASSKTGPGETQYF.

The gene calls are TRBV5-1 and TRBJ2-3; 7 bases are a match to TRBD2. J was trimmed by 2 bases and V by 3 bases; bases with no gene match: 6. CDR3 length equals 15 residues. The V gene's germline CDR1 is SGHRS and CDR2 YFSETQ. The CDR3, as DNA: TGCGCCAGCAGCTCCCTAGCGGTCATCACAGATACGCAGTATTTT. This translates into CASSSLAVITDTQYF.

The chain links TRBV29-1 to TRBJ1-4; D is unclear. This CDR3 has 13 amino acids. The germline gives CDR1 SQVTM, CDR2 ANQGSEA. V shed 2 bases and J shed 4 bases, with 8 bases lying between them. The CDR3 is CSVEYGGNEKLFF. The CDR3 DNA is TGCAGCGTTGAATACGGCGGTAATGAAAAACTGTTTTTT.

V is TRBV6-6 and J is TRBJ2-7; weak D call: TRBD2 (6 bases). Trimming took off 1 base at V and 6 bases at J, with 10 bases between the two ends. Germline CDR1 is MNHNY and CDR2 is SVGAGI (reference sequence). The CDR3 extends over 13 amino acids. In nucleotides, the CDR3 is TGTGCCAGCAGTTACTTGGACTATGGCGAGCAGTACTTC. It translates to CASSYLDYGEQYF.

J is TRBJ2-1 and V is TRBV7-3; 9 bases match TRBD2. CDR1 and CDR2 (germline): SGHTA, FQGTGA. This CDR3 is built from 16 residues. The V segment lost 5 bases and the J segment 4 bases; nucleotides outside the gene matches: 9. The CDR3 region is CASSILSGGLYNEQFF. The CDR3 DNA sequence: TGTGCCAGCAGCATCCTTAGCGGGGGTCTGTACAATGAGCAGTTCTTC.

The V and J genes are TRBV11-2 and TRBJ1-1; 10 positions match TRBD1. CDR3 length: 16 amino acids. V trimming: 5 bases; J trimming: 1 base; junction bases outside the gene matches: 7. From germline, CDR1 is SGHAT and CDR2 FQNNGV. CDR3 DNA sequence: TGTGCCAGCAGCCAGGGGACAGGGGCGAGGAACACTGAAGCTTTCTTT. Translated, it gives CASSQGTGARNTEAFF.

Remarks on this clone: Other DNA sequences in the sample encode the same CDR3. The chain links TRBV6-5 to TRBJ2-1; 8 bases are shared with TRBD2. The CDR3 totals 14 residues. The germline V gene encodes CDR1 MNHEY and CDR2 SVGAGI. The V gene end was trimmed by 5 bases and the J gene end by 1 base; junction bases not matched to a gene: 1. The CDR3 protein is CASSREGSYNEQFF. CDR3 DNA sequence: TGTGCCAGCAGTCGGGAGGGGTCCTACAATGAGCAGTTCTTC.

The chain employs TRBV10-3 and TRBJ2-7; 7 bases fit TRBD2. Trimming took 3 bases from V and 0 from J; bases not matched to a gene: 5. Germline-derived CDR1 and CDR2 are ENHRY and SYGVKD. The CDR3 loop spans 15 amino acids. The CDR3 sequence: CAISEKWGGSYEQYF. DNA for the CDR3: TGTGCCATCAGTGAAAAATGGGGGGGCTCCTACGAGCAGTACTTC.

The rearrangement uses TRBV7-9 and TRBJ2-7; 8 nucleotides align to TRBD2. CDR1 and CDR2 (germline): SEHNR, FQNEAQ (reference sequence). With V trimmed by 5 bases and J by 7 bases, 13 bases remained unmatched. This CDR3 is 15 amino acids long. The chain's CDR3 is CASSPIAGSLGEQYF. The CDR3 bases are TGTGCCAGCAGCCCTATAGCGGGGAGTCTGGGGGAGCAGTACTTC.

The CDR3 sequence is CASSLAGGHTGELFF. The CDR3, as DNA: TGTGCCAGCAGCTTAGCGGGAGGGCACACCGGGGAGCTGTTTTTT. The chain employs TRBV5-4 and TRBJ2-2; 10 bases are a match to TRBD2. The J segment lost 3 bases and the V segment lost 2 bases, leaving 1 base of the junction unmatched. Germline V lookup: CDR1 SGHNT, CDR2 YYREEE (reference sequence). The CDR3 has 15 amino acids.

This clone was detected many times. The chain carries TRBV28 and TRBJ2-7; a weak D match, TRBD1 (6 bases). Germline V gene data show CDR1 as MDHEN and CDR2 as SYDVKM. The CDR3 loop spans 13 amino acids. V lost 11 bases and J 2 bases, leaving 16 bases between the germline ends. The CDR3 spells CACGGTTTYEQYF. The CDR3 DNA reads as TGTGCCTGTGGTGGGACAACGACCTACGAGCAGTACTTC.

This chain joins TRBV7-2 and TRBJ1-2; TRBD1 matches 10 bases. The germline gives CDR1 SGHTA, CDR2 FQGNSA. The CDR3 runs 15 residues. With 4 bases clipped from V and 2 bases from J, the junction kept 4 bases outside the gene matches. CDR3 nucleotides: TGTGCCAGCAGCTCCCGGACAGGGGGGAACTATGGCTACACCTTC. Its translation: CASSSRTGGNYGYTF.

The rearrangement joins TRBV30 to TRBJ1-3, with D tentatively TRBD1 (5 bases). The germline CDR1 and CDR2 sequences are GTSNPN and SVGIG (reference sequence). V was cut by 1 base and J by 5 bases, with 30 bases left in between. The CDR3 contains 20 residues. CDR3 loop: CAWSAPGGWISESARNTIYF. In DNA form, the CDR3 reads TGTGCCTGGAGTGCCCCCGGGGGGTGGATAAGCGAGTCGGCACGAAACACCATATATTTT.

V gene TRBV19 combines with J gene TRBJ1-5; 7 nucleotides agree with TRBD1. This CDR3 has 15 residues. The germline gives CDR1 LNHDA, CDR2 SQIVND (reference sequence). With V trimmed by 10 bases and J by 1 base, 10 bases remained unmatched. The CDR3 nucleotides read TGTGCCACACAGCAAGACAGGGCGAGCAATCAGCCCCAGCATTTT. Its translation is CATQQDRASNQPQHF.

Written as DNA, the CDR3 is TGTGCCAGCAGCGCGACTAGCGGGACTTACAATGAGCAGTTCTTC. Residues: CASSATSGTYNEQFF. The genes are TRBV9 and TRBJ2-1; 11 bases are shared with TRBD2. Germline loops: CDR1 SGDLS, CDR2 YYNGEE. Germline trimming cut 3 bases from V and 4 bases from J; bases unmatched to any gene: 3. The CDR3 sequence is 15 residues long.

The chain links TRBV2 to TRBJ2-5; the match to TRBD2 covers 7 bases. After removal of 8 bases from V and 2 bases from J, the junction contained 14 bases not matched to a gene. The CDR3 sequence is 16 residues long. Looked up from germline, CDR1 is SNHLY and CDR2 is FYNNEI. CDR3 DNA: TGTGCCAGCCTCCTAGAGGCGGGAGTGGTGCAAGAGACCCAGTACTTC. Protein sequence: CASLLEAGVVQETQYF.

The V call is TRBV3-1 (or the pseudogene TRBV3-2), the J call TRBJ1-2, with 8 positions matching TRBD1. Germline V gene sequence: CDR1 LGHDT, CDR2 YNNKEL (reference sequence). The CDR3 is 14 amino acids. Unmatched junction bases numbered 3, after V lost 6 bases and J lost 0 bases. DNA for the CDR3: TGTGCCAGCAGACAGGGGGAAGCTAACTATGGCTACACCTTC. Translation gives CASRQGEANYGYTF.

V gene TRBV3-1 (or the pseudogene TRBV3-2) combines with J gene TRBJ1-1; 7 nucleotides line up with TRBD1. The germline V gene has CDR1 LGHDT and CDR2 YNNKEL (reference sequence). V shed 0 bases and J 0 bases; nucleotides not matched to a gene: 10. The CDR3 extends over 18 amino acids. This CDR3 is CASSQDEGATQLNTEAFF. The CDR3 region has the DNA TGTGCCAGCAGCCAAGACGAGGGGGCTACACAATTGAACACTGAAGCTTTCTTT.